This entry lists 32 T cell receptor beta chains sequenced from one sample in a study of T cell repertoires in cytomegalovirus infection. TCRdb used MiXCR to reprocess the reads, holding one entry per CDR3 protein. The sample records a few hundred thousand distinct CDR3 sequences, around two fifths being singletons. These receptors have no identified antigens. The material sequenced was cultured PBMCs, taken from culture after CMV antigen stimulation. The receptors here all came from a human donor in good health (CMV status not recorded). Some clones in this sample may be carry-over from other donors' samples.

This rearrangement joins TRBV6-1 to TRBJ2-1, with D maybe TRBD2 (6 bases). The CDR3 contains 14 residues. From germline, CDR1 is MNHNS and CDR2 SASEGT. V was shortened by 5 bases and J by 1 base, with 9 bases between the two germline ends. The CDR3 bases are TGTGCCAGCAGTAGGGCGGGGTCCTACAATGAGCAGTTCTTC. Translated: CASSRAGSYNEQFF.

The CDR3 region is CASSPSSGTGSYNEQFF. CDR3 nucleotide sequence: TGTGCCAGCAGCCCTTCTTCCGGGACTGGCTCCTACAATGAGCAGTTCTTC. The rearrangement uses TRBV27 and TRBJ2-1; a possible D gene is TRBD2 (6 bases). There are 17 residues in the CDR3. Trimming took off 6 bases at V and 0 bases at J, with 18 bases between the two ends. Germline assignment: CDR1 MNHEY and CDR2 SMNVEV (reference sequence).

This clonotype was counted between two and nine times. V and J are TRBV7-9 and TRBJ2-3, with D possibly matching TRBD2 (5 bases). Germline V gene lookup returns CDR1 SEHNR and CDR2 FQNEAQ (reference sequence). The V and J ends lost 6 bases and 2 bases respectively, with 15 bases between them. This CDR3 comprises 15 residues. The CDR3: CASSPGWTATDTQYF. The CDR3 region has the DNA TGTGCCAGCAGTCCAGGATGGACTGCCACAGATACGCAGTATTTT.

This clonotype was counted only a few times. The chain uses TRBV7-2 and TRBJ2-7, with D possibly being TRBD2 (7 bases). Looked up from germline, CDR1 is SGHTA and CDR2 is FQGNSA. CDR3 length: 15 residues. The ends were cut back, 5 bases at V and 0 bases at J, with 14 bases in the middle. Here the CDR3 reads CASSRGGSLSYEQYF. The CDR3 DNA follows: TGTGCCAGCAGCCGCGGGGGCTCGCTCTCCTACGAGCAGTACTTC.

The J gene is TRBJ2-7, the V gene TRBV7-6; 12 nucleotides line up with TRBD2. This CDR3 is built from 14 residues. Trimming removed 6 bases from V and 12 bases from J; junction bases left unmatched: 12. Germline assignment: CDR1 SGHVS and CDR2 FNYEAQ. Here the CDR3 DNA reads TGTGCCAGCAGTTCGACTAGCGGGGGTACGGCGTGGTACTTC. It is translated as CASSSTSGGTAWYF.

The chain joins TRBV19 to TRBJ1-1, with D perhaps TRBD1 (6 bases). Germline assignment: CDR1 LNHDA and CDR2 SQIVND (reference sequence). Between the trimmed V and J ends, which lost 5 bases and 5 bases, there was a span of 15 bases. This CDR3 has 14 amino acids. CDR3 loop: CASSQTGPGTEAFF. In nucleotides, the CDR3 is TGTGCCAGTAGTCAGACAGGCCCCGGGACTGAAGCTTTCTTT.

This clonotype was seen more than once but under ten times. The rearrangement joins TRBV5-4 to TRBJ2-2; possibly TRBD1 for D (6 bases). Germline lookup yields CDR1 SGHNT and CDR2 YYREEE (reference sequence). V lost 4 bases and J 7 bases, leaving 17 bases between the germline ends. CDR3 size: 15 residues. In DNA, the CDR3 is TGTGCCAGCAGCGCTACCCAGGGGTACAGCGGGGAGCTGTTTTTT. As protein: CASSATQGYSGELFF.

A few counts support this clonotype. V and J are TRBV12-3 or TRBV12-4 and TRBJ2-1, with D possibly called TRBD1 or TRBD2 (6 bases each). V was trimmed by 5 bases and J by 7 bases, leaving 12 bases between them. CDR3 length: 13 residues. This CDR3 reads CASSGGPLNEQFF. CDR3 bases: TGTGCCAGCAGTGGGGGGCCGCTTAATGAGCAGTTCTTC.

This clonotype was picked up a small number of times. The chain links TRBV7-9 to TRBJ2-1; D possibly matches TRBD1 or TRBD2 (5 bases each). The length of the CDR3 is 15 residues. V was trimmed by 4 bases and J by 6 bases, leaving 16 bases between them. Germline values: CDR1 SEHNR, CDR2 FQNEAQ (reference sequence). CDR3 sequence reads: CASSSPRDGRNEQFF. CDR3 coding DNA: TGTGCCAGCAGCTCCCCTCGGGACGGCCGCAATGAGCAGTTCTTC.

The V and J genes are TRBV7-8 and TRBJ2-3; no clear D gene. Between the trimmed V and J ends, which lost 5 bases and 5 bases, there was a span of 20 bases. Germline V gene data show CDR1 as SGHVS and CDR2 as FQNEAQ. The CDR3 contains 16 residues. The CDR3 loop reads CASSPSRLGKKDTQYF. The DNA for the CDR3 is TGTGCCAGCAGCCCGAGCAGGCTGGGAAAGAAAGATACGCAGTATTTT. Complete variable domain (other parts from reference TRBV7-8 and TRBJ2-3): GAGVSQSPRYKVAKRGQDVALRCDPISGHVSLFWYQQALGQGPEFLTYFQNEAQLDKSGLPSDRFFAERPEGSVSTLKIQRTQQEDSAVYLCASSPSRLGKKDTQYFGPGTRLTVL.

The chain is built from TRBV7-6 and TRBJ2-5; D is possibly TRBD2 (7 bases). Trimming took 5 bases from V and 4 from J, leaving 17 bases between them. There are 15 residues in the CDR3. CDR1 is SGHVS, CDR2 FNYEAQ, per germline. In DNA, the CDR3 is TGTGCCAGCAGCCAGGGGAATGGCGGGGGAGAGACCCAGTACTTC. Translating it yields CASSQGNGGGETQYF.

The chain recombines TRBV28 with TRBJ1-1; D remains ambiguous. The CDR3 loop spans 10 amino acids. Trimming cost V 11 bases and J 1 base, with 5 bases left between them. In germline, CDR1 is MDHEN, CDR2 SYDVKM. Written as DNA, the CDR3 is TGTGCCGTGGGGAACACTGAAGCTTTCTTT. Encoded protein: CAVGNTEAFF.

The chain couples TRBV7-8 to TRBJ2-6; no clear D. Germline V gene sequence: CDR1 SGHVS, CDR2 FQNEAQ. The CDR3 spans 17 residues. The V end lost 2 bases, the J end lost 0 bases, and 11 bases lay between the germline ends. The CDR3 reads CASSLWVRGSGANVLTF. CDR3 bases: TGTGCCAGCAGCTTATGGGTGCGTGGCTCTGGGGCCAACGTCCTGACTTTC.

At least ten counts were recorded for this clonotype. The chain is built from TRBV7-8 and TRBJ2-5, with D possibly matching TRBD2 (7 bases). V shed 4 bases and J shed 3 bases, with 15 bases lying between them. CDR1 SGHVS and CDR2 FQNEAQ come from the germline V gene. This CDR3 spans 15 amino acids. CDR3 in amino acids: CASSSGPGGKETQYF. The CDR3 DNA reads as TGTGCCAGCAGCTCGGGCCCGGGGGGCAAAGAGACCCAGTACTTC.

This clonotype was seen a few times. V is TRBV7-6 and J is TRBJ1-1, with 7 positions matching TRBD1. In germline, CDR1 is SGHVS, CDR2 FNYEAQ. The CDR3 sequence is 16 residues long. J gave up 2 bases and V 3 bases, and 9 bases lay outside the gene matches. Here the CDR3 reads CASSFPRTGANTEAFF. The CDR3 bases are TGTGCCAGCAGCTTTCCCCGGACAGGCGCTAACACTGAAGCTTTCTTT.

This clonotype was observed a handful of times. This sequence joins TRBV7-8 and TRBJ1-1; possible D gene TRBD1, 6 bases. Per germline, CDR1 SGHVS and CDR2 FQNEAQ. The CDR3 covers 13 residues. V was clipped by 3 bases and J by 7 bases, with 12 bases between them. The CDR3 coding sequence is TGTGCCAGCAGCTTGGACAGAATGAATGAAGCTTTCTTT. Protein sequence: CASSLDRMNEAFF.

This rearrangement joins TRBV12-3 or TRBV12-4 to TRBJ2-5, with 14 bases that match TRBD2. The ends lost 2 bases at V and 4 bases at J; junction bases unmatched: 3. The CDR3 has 16 residues. The CDR3 spells CASSLSGTSGGETQYF. CDR3 DNA: TGTGCCAGCAGTTTAAGTGGGACTAGCGGGGGAGAGACCCAGTACTTC.

This clonotype turned up a few times. The chain has TRBV6-5 and TRBJ2-7; perhaps TRBD1 as D (6 bases). V was cut by 4 bases and J by 0 bases, with 13 bases left in between. Germline V CDR1 and CDR2: MNHEY, SVGAGI. This CDR3 is built from 15 residues. The DNA of the CDR3 is TGTGCCAGCAGTTTTCAACTACAGGGCTCCTACGAGCAGTACTTC. Translated, it gives CASSFQLQGSYEQYF.

This clonotype was picked up many times. CDR3 DNA sequence: TGTGCCAGCAGCTCCGCCGGAGGCCAAGAGACCCAGTACTTC. Its translation is CASSSAGGQETQYF. The V gene is TRBV7-6, the J gene TRBJ2-5; D is perhaps TRBD2 (5 bases). V shed 4 bases and J shed 1 base, with 10 bases lying between them. The length of the CDR3 is 14 residues. The germline V gene encodes CDR1 SGHVS and CDR2 FNYEAQ.

The rearrangement uses TRBV10-3 and TRBJ2-7; 8 nucleotides line up with TRBD1. Germline lookup yields CDR1 ENHRY and CDR2 SYGVKD. The J segment lost 2 bases and the V segment lost 9 bases, leaving 6 bases of the junction unmatched. This CDR3 is built from 13 residues. CDR3 residues: CAIQDRVTYEQYF. The CDR3 DNA reads TGTGCCATTCAGGACAGGGTCACCTACGAGCAGTACTTC.

The chain carries TRBV6-6 and TRBJ2-5; the D is unclear. The V end lost 5 bases, the J end lost 1 base, and 11 bases lay between the germline ends. The CDR3 runs to 14 residues. The germline gives CDR1 MNHNY, CDR2 SVGAGI (reference sequence). The CDR3 loop reads CASSRERSQETQYF. As DNA, the CDR3 is TGTGCCAGCAGTAGAGAAAGGTCCCAAGAGACCCAGTACTTC.

The chain employs TRBV19 and TRBJ1-4; no firm D call. Germline values: CDR1 LNHDA, CDR2 SQIVND (reference sequence). The CDR3 loop spans 15 amino acids. Deletions cut 5 bases from V and 0 bases from J, with 10 bases between. CDR3 coding DNA: TGTGCCAGTAGTGCGAACGTAGCAACTAATGAAAAACTGTTTTTT. Its translation is CASSANVATNEKLFF.

A few counts support this clonotype. The chain is built from TRBV7-2 and TRBJ2-5; D not certain. Germline V CDR1 and CDR2: SGHTA, FQGNSA. Deletions cut 4 bases from V and 5 bases from J, with 17 bases between. This CDR3 is built from 15 residues. As DNA, the CDR3 is TGTGCCAGCAGCTGGCCCAGGCTAGGTGGGGAGACCCAGTACTTC. It translates to CASSWPRLGGETQYF.

This chain uses TRBV6-2 or TRBV6-3 with TRBJ2-7; 10 bases align to TRBD1. Losses at the gene ends were 0 bases for V and 4 bases for J; bases not matched to a gene: 12. Germline lookup yields CDR1 MNHEY and CDR2 SVGEGT. The CDR3 contains 18 residues. DNA for the CDR3: TGTGCCAGCAGTTACTCGATATCGGGGGACAGGGGCAGATACGAGCAGTACTTC. This gives the protein CASSYSISGDRGRYEQYF.

A few counts support this clonotype. The rearrangement joins TRBV6-6 to TRBJ1-5; perhaps TRBD1 as D (5 bases). The CDR3 spans 13 residues. With 5 bases removed from V and 7 bases from J, the gap between germline ends came to 12 bases. Germline assignment: CDR1 MNHNY and CDR2 SVGAGI (reference sequence). CDR3 protein: CASSIDSSQPQHF. CDR3 coding DNA: TGTGCCAGCAGTATCGACAGTAGCCAGCCCCAGCATTTT.

V and J are TRBV12-3 or TRBV12-4 and TRBJ1-2; the match to TRBD1 covers 9 bases. The J segment lost 9 bases and the V segment lost 5 bases, leaving 7 bases of the junction unmatched. This CDR3 region has 13 residues. The CDR3 is CASSLGQGQSYTF. CDR3 nucleotide sequence: TGTGCCAGCAGTCTGGGACAGGGCCAGAGCTACACCTTC.

In this sample, this clonotype turned up many times. The J gene is TRBJ1-3, the V gene TRBV7-2; D is unclear. The CDR3 sequence is 15 residues long. Germline-derived CDR1 and CDR2 are SGHTA and FQGNSA. Trimming pared 4 bases from V and 1 base from J, leaving 11 bases between. CDR3 DNA sequence: TGTGCCAGCAGCTCAGGCTCCCAGTCTGGAAACACCATATATTTT. This gives the protein CASSSGSQSGNTIYF.

The CDR3, as DNA: TGTGCCAGCACATCGACAGGGTGGACAGATACGCAGTATTTT. It codes for CASTSTGWTDTQYF. This rearrangement joins TRBV28 to TRBJ2-3; 7 bases are shared with TRBD1. The CDR3 loop spans 14 amino acids. Germline lookup yields CDR1 MDHEN and CDR2 SYDVKM. The J segment lost 3 bases and the V segment lost 7 bases, leaving 7 bases of the junction unmatched.

This clonotype was seen ten or more times. V is TRBV7-2 and J is TRBJ1-4; D call uncertain. In germline, CDR1 is SGHTA, CDR2 FQGNSA. The CDR3 consists of 16 residues. Trimming cost V 6 bases and J 1 base, with 15 bases left between them. CDR3 residues: CASSSSPGLTNEKLFF. CDR3 in DNA: TGTGCCAGCAGTTCCTCCCCGGGGTTAACTAATGAAAAACTGTTTTTT.

The chain joins TRBV4-1 to TRBJ2-3; possible D gene TRBD2, 5 bases. CDR1 and CDR2 from the germline V gene are MGHRA and YSYEKL. This CDR3 is built from 14 residues. V gave up 0 bases and J gave up 4 bases, with 8 bases separating them. CDR3 sequence (DNA): TGCGCCAGCAGCCAAGATCAGCGGTCAGATACGCAGTATTTT. Encoded protein: CASSQDQRSDTQYF.

The chain is built from TRBV10-3 and TRBJ2-2, with 8 bases identical to TRBD2. The CDR3 extends over 17 amino acids. J gave up 6 bases and V 6 bases, and 15 bases lay outside the gene matches. The germline gives CDR1 ENHRY, CDR2 SYGVKD. CDR3 in DNA: TGTGCCATCAGCGACCTCAGCCGGGGGGGGCCGTCCGGGGAGCTGTTTTTT. It codes for CAISDLSRGGPSGELFF.

The chain carries TRBV2 and TRBJ1-5, with 7 positions matching TRBD1. With 8 bases clipped from V and 5 bases from J, the junction kept 6 bases outside the gene matches. This CDR3 spans 13 amino acids. Germline values: CDR1 SNHLY, CDR2 FYNNEI. CDR3 amino acids: CASGGQADQPQHF. CDR3 nucleotide sequence: TGTGCCAGCGGCGGACAGGCGGATCAGCCCCAGCATTTT.